This entry describes one TCR beta chain. Antigen unknown. One end of the junction is discordant with germline, which a read error may explain. Bulk tissue was left unsorted, and RNA and DNA were co-extracted from 20-30 mg of it. There are 14 residues in the CDR3. The V gene's germline CDR1 is MDHEN and CDR2 SYDVKM. These data originate in a study of tumor-infiltrating lymphocytes in primary liver carcinoma. The wider study: Patients of both sexes were 30 to 69 years old.

Starting material of approximately 500 ng total RNA yielded TCR beta cDNA via a constant-region primer. Libraries covering TCR beta were generated through three nested multiplex PCR rounds (using a slightly modified ARM-PCR). Forward primers for TRBV1-TRBV30 and a C-beta reverse primer served the first two PCR rounds, at about 10 cycles each. TCRdb recomputed calls from the multiplex PCR reads with MiXCR, one row per CDR3 protein. The sample includes tens of thousands of distinct CDR3 sequences, roughly 74% seen only once; the top ten take more than 30%. Study-wide results and limits: It was tumor-adjacent and tumor-blood pairs that overlapped less than tumor region pairs did. Blood fell significantly below tumors in its top-250-clone fraction (p = 0.039).

This clonotype originated in a man aged 40-49 years with primary liver carcinoma and hepatitis B virus infection. Sequenced material: tumor-adjacent normal liver tissue. The genes are TRBV28 and TRBJ1-5; a weak D match, TRBD1 (6 bases). The DNA end is more similar to TRBJ2-3, so the J call may be wrong. CDR3 nucleotide sequence: TGTGTCAGCACGCTCACAGGGTCGACTCAGCCCCAGTATTTT. The encoded protein is CVSTLTGSTQPQYF.